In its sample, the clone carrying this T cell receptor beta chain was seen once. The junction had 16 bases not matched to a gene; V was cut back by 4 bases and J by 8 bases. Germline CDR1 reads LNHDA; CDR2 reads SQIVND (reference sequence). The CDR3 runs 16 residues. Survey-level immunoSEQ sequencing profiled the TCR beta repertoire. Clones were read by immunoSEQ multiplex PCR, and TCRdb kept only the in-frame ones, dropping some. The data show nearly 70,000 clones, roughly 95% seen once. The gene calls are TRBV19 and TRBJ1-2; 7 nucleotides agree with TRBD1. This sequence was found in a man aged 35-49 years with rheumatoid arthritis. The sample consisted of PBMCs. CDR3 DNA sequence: TGTGCCAGTAGTACAACCTATGGGGCCAGGGGGAGCGGCTACACCTTC. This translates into CASSTTYGARGSGYTF.